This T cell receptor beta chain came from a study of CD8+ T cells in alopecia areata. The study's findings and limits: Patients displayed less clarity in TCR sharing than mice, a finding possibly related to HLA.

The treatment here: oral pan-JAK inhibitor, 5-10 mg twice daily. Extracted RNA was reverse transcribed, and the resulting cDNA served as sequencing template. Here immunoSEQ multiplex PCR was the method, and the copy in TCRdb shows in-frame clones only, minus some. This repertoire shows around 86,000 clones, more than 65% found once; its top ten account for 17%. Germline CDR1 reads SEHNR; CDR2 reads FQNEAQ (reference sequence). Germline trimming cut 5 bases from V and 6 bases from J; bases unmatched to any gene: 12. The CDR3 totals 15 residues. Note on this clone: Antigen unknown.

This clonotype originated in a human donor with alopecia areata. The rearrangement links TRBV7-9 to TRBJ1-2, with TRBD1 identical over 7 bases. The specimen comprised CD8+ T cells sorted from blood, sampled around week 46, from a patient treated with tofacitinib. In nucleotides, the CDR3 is TGTGCCAGCAGCCCCCTCACAGGGGTATGGGATGGCTACACCTTC. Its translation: CASSPLTGVWDGYTF.